This T cell receptor (beta chain) came from a study of blood T cell repertoires in COVID-19. Study in general: Samples taken during acute and convalescent COVID-19 were collected in the United States, Italy and Spain. The cDNA or gDNA used as material had been derived from T cells, B-cell-depleted T cells, or PBMCs.

CDR3 size: 16 residues. The trim removed 2 bases at V and 1 base at J, leaving 3 bases unmatched. Germline V CDR1 and CDR2: KGHSH, LQKENI. As originally analysed: Amplified reference gene primers provided the basis for estimating nucleated cell counts. Produced via immunoSEQ multiplex PCR; TCRdb's table is partial and in-frame only. The D gene and trimming were derived from the DNA, and the V and J assignments and clone size from that table. The repertoire holds around 140,000 clones, with about 87% as singletons. The clonotype originates from a human donor in a cohort sampled during active COVID-19. Sequences were obtained from peripheral blood. This chain links TRBV18 with TRBJ2-2, with 8 bases aligning to TRBD1. The CDR3 DNA follows: TGTGCCAGCTCACCATCAGGACAGGGGAACACCGGGGAGCTGTTTTTT. As protein: CASSPSGQGNTGELFF.